Shown below are 19 T cell receptor beta chains from a single sample sequenced in a study of blood T cell repertoires in COVID-19. Generated by immunoSEQ multiplex PCR, the TCRdb table keeps only in-frame clones and is missing some. The repertoire holds roughly 170,000 clones, about 90% seen once, with around 20% in the top ten. The sequenced sample consisted of peripheral blood. The receptors originated from a man between 65 and 85 years old with active or convalescent COVID-19.

The chain uses TRBV5-1 and TRBJ1-4; weak D call: TRBD1 (5 bases). Per germline, CDR1 SGHRS and CDR2 YFSETQ. Trimming left V 7 bases short and J 3 bases short, with 10 bases between. This CDR3 contains 13 residues. CDR3 loop: CASQRQPNEKLFF. CDR3 in DNA: TGCGCCAGCCAACGACAGCCTAATGAAAAACTGTTTTTT.

The V and J genes are TRBV6-5 and TRBJ2-2; 9 bases are a match to TRBD1. The V gene end was trimmed by 5 bases and the J gene end by 6 bases; junction bases not matched to a gene: 7. The germline V gene encodes CDR1 MNHEY and CDR2 SVGAGI. The CDR3 spans 15 residues. This chain's CDR3 is CASSNGDRVAGELFF. CDR3 nucleotide sequence: TGTGCCAGCAGTAATGGGGACAGGGTGGCCGGGGAGCTGTTTTTT.

The chain joins TRBV28 to TRBJ1-2; tentatively, D is TRBD1 (6 bases). The CDR3 covers 13 residues. V lost 4 bases and J 8 bases, leaving 14 bases between the germline ends. The V gene's germline CDR1 is MDHEN and CDR2 SYDVKM. CDR3 sequence (DNA): TGTGCCAGCAGTTCAAGCGGGGGGCGGGGCTACACCTTC. Its protein is CASSSSGGRGYTF.

V and J are TRBV5-1 and TRBJ1-4, with a tentative D call TRBD1 (5 bases). Trimming shortened V by 2 bases and J by 0 bases, and 8 bases separated the two germline ends. The germline CDR1 and CDR2 sequences are SGHRS and YFSETQ. The CDR3 is 15 residues long. CDR3: CASSFQGTTNEKLFF. The CDR3 nucleotides read TGCGCCAGCAGCTTTCAGGGTACAACTAATGAAAAACTGTTTTTT.

The chain links TRBV11-1 to TRBJ2-2, with 7 bases lining up with TRBD1. The CDR3 runs 15 residues. V shed 1 base and J 3 bases; nucleotides not matched to a gene: 2. Germline assignment: CDR1 SGHAT and CDR2 FQDESV (reference sequence). The CDR3 sequence is CASSLGTGYTGELFF. The CDR3 bases are TGTGCCAGCAGCTTAGGGACAGGCTACACCGGGGAGCTGTTTTTT.

The chain uses TRBV7-9 and TRBJ1-2; D gene ambiguous. The germline V gene has CDR1 SEHNR and CDR2 FQNEAQ (reference sequence). The CDR3 is made up of 12 amino acids. V was shortened by 8 bases and J by 2 bases, with 9 bases between the two germline ends. In nucleotides, the CDR3 is TGTGCCAGCGGCGACTGGAACTATGGCTACACCTTC. Protein sequence: CASGDWNYGYTF.

The chain couples TRBV5-1 to TRBJ1-4; 10 bases align to TRBD1. Per germline, CDR1 SGHRS and CDR2 YFSETQ. Trimming took 1 base from V and 8 from J; bases not matched to a gene: 5. The CDR3 consists of 15 residues. The CDR3 protein is CASSLTGTGEEKLFF. CDR3 sequence (DNA): TGCGCCAGCAGCTTGACCGGGACAGGGGAAGAAAAACTGTTTTTT.

The chain couples TRBV28 to TRBJ2-5; 8 nucleotides match TRBD1. Germline-derived CDR1 and CDR2 are MDHEN and SYDVKM. The CDR3 runs 13 residues. Germline trimming cut 5 bases from V and 1 base from J; bases unmatched to any gene: 0. The CDR3 loop is CASSTGGQETQYF. The CDR3 DNA follows: TGTGCCAGCAGTACAGGGGGCCAAGAGACCCAGTACTTC. The full variable domain, completed using reference TRBV28 and TRBJ2-5, is DVKVTQSSRYLVKRTGEKVFLECVQDMDHENMFWYRQDPGLGLRLIYFSYDVKMKEKGDIPEGYSVSREKKERFSLILESASTNQTSMYLCASSTGGQETQYFGPGTRLLVL.

The chain links TRBV7-9 to TRBJ1-2, with 9 positions matching TRBD1. The CDR3 totals 16 residues. Trimming removed 5 bases from V and 1 base from J; junction bases left unmatched: 8. Germline V gives CDR1 SEHNR, CDR2 FQNEAQ (reference sequence). CDR3 amino acids: CASSHGTGLDNYGYTF. In DNA form, the CDR3 reads TGTGCCAGCAGCCACGGGACAGGGTTAGATAACTATGGCTACACCTTC. The complete variable domain, with remaining parts taken from reference TRBV7-9 and TRBJ1-2, reads DTGVSQNPRHKITKRGQNVTFRCDPISEHNRLYWYRQTLGQGPEFLTYFQNEAQLEKSRLLSDRFSAERPKGSFSTLEIQRTEQGDSAMYLCASSHGTGLDNYGYTFGSGTRLTVV.

The rearrangement uses TRBV5-5 and TRBJ2-6; weak D call: TRBD2 (5 bases). Germline V gives CDR1 SGHKS, CDR2 YYEKEE (reference sequence). The CDR3 loop spans 17 amino acids. Trimming took off 4 bases at V and 0 bases at J, with 14 bases between the two ends. The CDR3 nucleotides are TGTGCCAGCAGCCCACTCCTGGCGGGCTCTGGGGCCAACGTCCTGACTTTC. Its translation is CASSPLLAGSGANVLTF.

The gene calls are TRBV28 and TRBJ2-1, with a weak D call TRBD2 (5 bases). Germline CDR1 is MDHEN and CDR2 is SYDVKM. The length of the CDR3 is 15 residues. The V end was cut by 6 bases, the J end by 5 bases, with 17 bases between. The CDR3 region is CASSLAGRVDNEQFF. As DNA, the CDR3 is TGTGCCAGCAGCCTGGCGGGTCGGGTCGACAATGAGCAGTTCTTC.

The chain joins TRBV7-3 to TRBJ2-5; D perhaps matches TRBD2 (6 bases). The CDR3 sequence is 15 residues long. Germline V lookup: CDR1 SGHTA, CDR2 FQGTGA. Trimming took off 5 bases at V and 5 bases at J, with 18 bases between the two ends. The CDR3 protein is CASSTDGGVGETQYF. The CDR3 DNA follows: TGTGCCAGCAGCACAGATGGAGGGGTCGGGGAGACCCAGTACTTC.

The rearrangement uses TRBV4-3 and TRBJ2-4; D is unclear. Between the trimmed V and J ends, which lost 1 base and 6 bases, there was a span of 10 bases. Germline CDR1 and CDR2: LGHNA and YSLEER. The CDR3 runs to 14 residues. CDR3 DNA: TGCGCCAGCAGCCAAGCTCCGGGTGTAAACATTCAGTACTTC. It specifies CASSQAPGVNIQYF.

The chain links TRBV7-9 to TRBJ2-7, with 8 bases identical to TRBD1. Germline CDR1 and CDR2: SEHNR and FQNEAQ (reference sequence). The CDR3 consists of 14 residues. The ends lost 5 bases at V and 3 bases at J; junction bases unmatched: 6. The CDR3 protein is CASSPGTGLYEQYF. DNA of the CDR3: TGTGCCAGCAGCCCGGGGACAGGTCTCTACGAGCAGTACTTC.

The chain has TRBV12-3 or TRBV12-4 and TRBJ1-1, with D tentatively TRBD1 (5 bases). V was trimmed by 10 bases and J by 5 bases, leaving 14 bases between them. The CDR3 runs 12 residues. The CDR3 region is CATQPGDTEAFF. DNA for the CDR3: TGTGCCACTCAACCGGGGGATACTGAAGCTTTCTTT.

This clone was observed a single time. This rearrangement joins TRBV6-5 to TRBJ1-4, with TRBD1 matching over 8 bases. Germline CDR1 MNHEY, CDR2 SVGAGI. Trimming at V came to 6 bases and at J to 6 bases, leaving 6 bases not matched to a gene. This CDR3 spans 14 amino acids. The CDR3 here is CASRVTGGDEKLFF. In DNA form, the CDR3 reads TGTGCCAGCAGGGTTACAGGGGGGGATGAAAAACTGTTTTTT.

This clone has only a few counts. The genes are TRBV5-1 and TRBJ2-2; no firm D call. V shed 4 bases and J shed 1 base, with 11 bases lying between them. The CDR3 consists of 15 residues. Germline CDR1 is SGHRS and CDR2 is YFSETQ. CDR3 protein: CASSPYRRNTGELFF. Here the CDR3 DNA reads TGCGCCAGCAGCCCTTATAGAAGGAACACCGGGGAGCTGTTTTTT.

The DNA for the CDR3 is TGTGCCAGCAGCTTTAGCGGGCAAATCTACAATGAGCAGTTCTTC. Protein: CASSFSGQIYNEQFF. The chain combines TRBV7-2 with TRBJ2-1, with TRBD2 matching 7 bases. The V gene end was trimmed by 3 bases and the J gene end by 3 bases; junction bases not matched to a gene: 5. The CDR3 loop spans 15 amino acids. Germline values: CDR1 SGHTA, CDR2 FQGNSA.

This clone has just one count. A read error may produce the germline difference seen at one junction end. The rearrangement joins TRBV13 to TRBJ2-1, with 8 bases that match TRBD2. CDR1 is PRHDT, CDR2 FYEKMQ, per germline (reference sequence). The CDR3 is 15 residues long. CDR3 sequence reads: CASSVGAGDYNEQFF. As DNA, the CDR3 is TGTGCCAGCAGCGTAGGAGCGGGGGACTACAATGAGCAGTTCTTC. The full variable domain, in which reference TRBV13 and TRBJ2-1 provide the parts outside the CDR3, is AAGVIQSPRHLIKEKRETATLKCYPIPRHDTVYWYQQGPGQDPQFLISFYEKMQSDKGSIPDRFSAQQFSDYHSELNMSSLELGDSALYFCASSVGAGDYNEQFFGPGTRLTVL.